These 24 T cell receptor beta chains originate from one sample sequenced in a study of cytomegalovirus exposure and HLA in healthy donors. The PCR used 60 Vbeta and 13 Jbeta primers. Only in-frame clones appear in the TCRdb table, and some are missing; sequencing was by immunoSEQ multiplex PCR. The sample records about 160,000 clones, about four fifths being singletons. Sequencing was carried out using PBMCs. These receptors were obtained from a male donor in good health and CMV-seropositive.

This clone has just a few counts. The same CDR3 is also encoded by other DNA sequences in this sample. V gene TRBV27 combines with J gene TRBJ1-1, with D perhaps TRBD1 (5 bases). The germline V and J ends were trimmed by 3 bases and 4 bases, with 9 bases remaining between them. Germline-derived CDR1 and CDR2 are MNHEY and SMNVEV (reference sequence). The CDR3 sequence is 13 residues long. CDR3 DNA: TGTGCCAGCAGTTTGGGGGGGGGCACTGAAGCTTTCTTT. Translating it yields CASSLGGGTEAFF.

This clone showed up just once. The rearrangement joins TRBV11-2 to TRBJ2-5; 8 nucleotides line up with TRBD2. Unmatched junction bases numbered 12, after V lost 3 bases and J lost 9 bases. Germline assignment: CDR1 SGHAT and CDR2 FQNNGV. The CDR3 sequence is 15 residues long. CDR3 DNA: TGTGCCAGCAGCTTGGCACTAGCGGTTCGCATGGCCCAGTACTTC. Translated: CASSLALAVRMAQYF.

In its sample, this clone was seen once. The V call is TRBV6-5, the J call TRBJ2-7; 7 bases line up with TRBD1. V lost 6 bases to trimming and J lost 0 bases; unmatched junction nucleotides: 8. Germline V gene lookup returns CDR1 MNHEY and CDR2 SVGAGI. The length of the CDR3 is 15 residues. The CDR3 coding sequence is TGTGCCAGCAGACCCCGGGACAGTAGCTCCTACGAGCAGTACTTC. It translates to CASRPRDSSSYEQYF.

This clone was observed a single time. The chain links TRBV6-6 to TRBJ2-7; the D gene is possibly TRBD1 (6 bases). Germline values: CDR1 MNHNY, CDR2 SVGAGI (reference sequence). This CDR3 has 13 amino acids. V lost 5 bases and J lost 0, with 8 bases in between. The CDR3 is CASSRQVSYEQYF. CDR3 nucleotide sequence: TGTGCCAGCAGTCGACAGGTCTCCTACGAGCAGTACTTC.

The rearrangement joins TRBV12-5 to TRBJ1-6; D not certain. Germline V gene lookup returns CDR1 LGHNT and CDR2 FRNRAP. CDR3 length: 12 amino acids. Trimming removed 5 bases at V and 13 bases at J, with 12 bases between. For the CDR3, the DNA is TGTGCTAGTGGTCTCAATGCGGGTCCCCTCCACTTT. Translation gives CASGLNAGPLHF.

The chain combines TRBV5-6 with TRBJ1-5, with D possibly being TRBD1 (6 bases). Between the trimmed V and J ends, which lost 4 bases and 7 bases, there was a span of 18 bases. The germline V gene encodes CDR1 SGHDT and CDR2 YYEEEE. This CDR3 is 15 amino acids long. The CDR3 DNA reads TGTGCCAGCAGCCGGGGGGCAGGCACGCCGCAGCCCCAGCATTTT. Encoded protein: CASSRGAGTPQPQHF.

The gene calls are TRBV6-5 and TRBJ1-5; TRBD1 might be the D (6 bases). Trimming took off 6 bases at V and 8 bases at J, with 14 bases between the two ends. Germline loops: CDR1 MNHEY, CDR2 SVGAGI. This CDR3 spans 13 amino acids. CDR3 residues: CASSRTRQEPQHF. CDR3 nucleotides: TGTGCCAGCAGCCGAACCAGACAGGAGCCCCAGCATTTT.

The rearrangement uses TRBV5-1 and TRBJ1-2, with 7 nucleotides matching TRBD1. Looked up from germline, CDR1 is SGHRS and CDR2 is YFSETQ. CDR3 length: 15 amino acids. The ends lost 3 bases at V and 6 bases at J; junction bases unmatched: 11. Written as DNA, the CDR3 is TGCGCCAGCAGCTGGATCACCGGGACAGAAGATGGCTACACCTTC. It codes for CASSWITGTEDGYTF.

The chain is built from TRBV13 and TRBJ2-3; possibly TRBD1 for D (6 bases). The V gene's germline CDR1 is PRHDT and CDR2 FYEKMQ (reference sequence). This CDR3 has 14 amino acids. Between the trimmed V and J ends, which lost 2 bases and 6 bases, there was a span of 12 bases. CDR3 DNA sequence: TGTGCCAGCAGCTTAACAGGGAACAAGGATACGCAGTATTTT. It codes for CASSLTGNKDTQYF.

This chain uses TRBV2 with TRBJ2-1; 7 positions match TRBD2. CDR3 size: 15 residues. Germline loops: CDR1 SNHLY, CDR2 FYNNEI. J was trimmed by 5 bases and V by 4 bases; bases with no gene match: 8. CDR3 nucleotide sequence: TGTGCCAGCAGTGTAGATACGGGGGGTGACAATGAGCAGTTCTTC. Protein sequence: CASSVDTGGDNEQFF.

The chain has TRBV4-1 and TRBJ2-7, with a weak D call TRBD1 (6 bases). V was cut by 0 bases and J by 6 bases, with 21 bases left in between. The germline CDR1 and CDR2 sequences are MGHRA and YSYEKL. CDR3 length: 17 residues. The CDR3 DNA is TGCGCCAGCAGCCAAGATCCGGGGTGGCAGGGGATAGGCGAGCAGTACTTC. Residues: CASSQDPGWQGIGEQYF.

Only a few counts were recorded for this clone. This sequence joins TRBV5-1 and TRBJ1-3, with TRBD1 as a possible D gene (6 bases). CDR3 length: 16 residues. V was pared by 0 bases and J by 2 bases, with 12 bases between. Germline-derived CDR1 and CDR2 are SGHRS and YFSETQ. The CDR3 region has the DNA TGCGCCAGCAGCTTGGGGGGGCGCGGTCCTGGAAACACCATATATTTT. It codes for CASSLGGRGPGNTIYF.

The V gene is TRBV27, the J gene TRBJ1-5; unclear D gene. Trimming left V 4 bases short and J 6 bases short, with 10 bases between. The length of the CDR3 is 13 residues. Germline V gene lookup returns CDR1 MNHEY and CDR2 SMNVEV (reference sequence). In DNA form, the CDR3 reads TGTGCCAGCAGTTCCGGGTATGGTCAGCCCCAGCATTTT. Amino acids: CASSSGYGQPQHF.

The chain is built from TRBV5-4 and TRBJ2-5; D ambiguous. The CDR3 consists of 16 residues. V lost 0 bases and J 1 base, leaving 13 bases between the germline ends. Germline V CDR1 and CDR2: SGHNT, YYREEE (reference sequence). The CDR3 spells CASSLGLAELQETQYF. The DNA for the CDR3 is TGTGCCAGCAGCTTGGGGTTGGCGGAACTCCAAGAGACCCAGTACTTC.

This chain connects TRBV11-2 to TRBJ1-3, with no clear D. Trimming removed 6 bases from V and 0 bases from J, with 15 bases in between. CDR3 length: 16 amino acids. CDR1 and CDR2 (germline): SGHAT, FQNNGV. The CDR3 region has the DNA TGTGCCAGCAGTTCGGGCGGGTTCTACTCTGGAAACACCATATATTTT. Its translation: CASSSGGFYSGNTIYF.

The chain couples TRBV10-3 to TRBJ1-2; D gene unclear. The CDR3 runs to 14 residues. CDR1 and CDR2 (germline): ENHRY, SYGVKD. V shed 3 bases and J shed 2 bases, with 10 bases lying between them. This CDR3 is CAISDRSLNYGYTF. CDR3 nucleotides: TGTGCCATCAGTGACAGGTCGTTAAACTATGGCTACACCTTC.

CDR3 sequence reads: CAWSHFQGATEAFF. The CDR3 DNA reads as TGTGCCTGGAGTCACTTCCAGGGGGCGACTGAAGCTTTCTTT. V gene TRBV30 combines with J gene TRBJ1-1, with 8 positions matching TRBD1. J gave up 5 bases and V 2 bases, and 7 bases lay outside the gene matches. The CDR3 has 14 residues. CDR1 and CDR2 (germline): GTSNPN, SVGIG (reference sequence).

In this sample, this clone turned up a few times. The chain has TRBV6-1 and TRBJ1-1, with 9 bases lining up with TRBD1. V was pared by 3 bases and J by 1 base, with 9 bases of the junction left unmatched. Germline loops: CDR1 MNHNS, CDR2 SASEGT. The CDR3 is 17 amino acids. The CDR3 DNA sequence: TGTGCCAGCAGTGACCCTACAGGGGGCTTGGGGAACACTGAAGCTTTCTTT. Translation: CASSDPTGGLGNTEAFF.

V is TRBV5-1 and J is TRBJ1-4, with unresolved D. The CDR3 consists of 15 residues. The germline V and J ends were trimmed by 5 bases and 5 bases, with 16 bases remaining between them. The germline gives CDR1 SGHRS, CDR2 YFSETQ. The CDR3 sequence: CASRANQRSNEKLFF. The CDR3 DNA is TGCGCCAGCAGGGCAAACCAACGCTCAAATGAAAAACTGTTTTTT.

This clone was detected a few times. This rearrangement joins TRBV6-5 to TRBJ2-7, with TRBD2 identical over 7 bases. Germline V lookup: CDR1 MNHEY, CDR2 SVGAGI. V lost 5 bases, J lost 5 bases, and 0 bases stayed unmatched. The CDR3 runs to 11 residues. In DNA form, the CDR3 reads TGTGCCAGCAGTGGGGGGGACGAGCAGTACTTC. It specifies CASSGGDEQYF.

This chain joins TRBV7-6 and TRBJ1-5; 8 nucleotides match TRBD1. The CDR3 length is 14 residues. Germline trimming cut 5 bases from V and 2 bases from J; bases unmatched to any gene: 2. Per the germline V gene, CDR1 is SGHVS and CDR2 is FNYEAQ. CDR3 bases: TGTGCCAGCAGCCTACAGGGGGGCAATCAGCCCCAGCATTTT. Translating it yields CASSLQGGNQPQHF.

This chain connects TRBV20-1 to TRBJ2-1; tentatively, D is TRBD2 (5 bases). Per germline, CDR1 DFQATT and CDR2 SNEGSKA (reference sequence). V was shortened by 4 bases and J by 8 bases, with 6 bases between the two germline ends. The CDR3 extends over 10 amino acids. The CDR3 here is CSATGDEQFF. CDR3 DNA sequence: TGCAGTGCTACCGGGGATGAGCAGTTCTTC.

V is TRBV30 and J is TRBJ2-7; TRBD2 might be the D (5 bases). Looked up from germline, CDR1 is GTSNPN and CDR2 is SVGIG (reference sequence). CDR3 length: 14 amino acids. With 3 bases removed from V and 2 bases from J, the gap between germline ends came to 14 bases. Here the CDR3 reads CAWSFGDQAYEQYF. The DNA of the CDR3 is TGTGCCTGGAGCTTCGGGGATCAAGCCTACGAGCAGTACTTC. Complete variable domain (other parts from reference TRBV30 and TRBJ2-7): SQTIHQWPATLVQPVGSPLSLECTVEGTSNPNLYWYRQAAGRGLQLLFYSVGIGQISSEVPQNLSASRPQDRQFILSSKKLLLSDSGFYLCAWSFGDQAYEQYFGPGTRLTVT.

A few counts support this clone. CDR3 in amino acids: CASRKDRGANTGELFF. The CDR3 DNA reads as TGTGCCAGCAGGAAGGACAGGGGAGCCAACACCGGGGAGCTGTTTTTT. The genes are TRBV25-1 and TRBJ2-2; 9 bases map to TRBD1. With 6 bases clipped from V and 2 bases from J, the junction kept 7 bases outside the gene matches. Germline V gene sequence: CDR1 MGHDK, CDR2 SYGVNS. The CDR3 is 16 amino acids.